The 18 T cell receptor beta chains presented below share a single source sample, sequenced in a study of tumor-infiltrating lymphocytes in primary liver carcinoma. Extraction of RNA together with DNA used roughly 20-32 mg of unsorted bulk tissue. A constant-region primer served to make TCR beta cDNA from about 490 ng total RNA. Amplification in three nested multiplex PCR rounds with slightly modified ARM-PCR gave rise to TCR beta libraries. Investigators reported that the first two PCR rounds, at around 11 cycles each, used TRBV1-TRBV30 forward primers with a C-beta reverse primer. A single record per CDR3 protein comes from TCRdb applying MiXCR to the multiplex PCR reads. The sample gives around 100,000 distinct CDR3 sequences, 55% to 80% of which show up once; 10% to 15% is in the top ten. The sample taken for sequencing was liver tumor tissue from sampling region 2. Subset given: tumor region T2, inferior pole. The receptors were sampled from an older woman with primary liver carcinoma and hepatitis B virus infection.

V and J are TRBV11-2 and TRBJ2-3, with 10 bases lining up with TRBD2. CDR1 is SGHAT, CDR2 FQNNGV, per germline. The CDR3 runs 15 residues. V shed 9 bases and J 15 bases; nucleotides not matched to a gene: 21. The CDR3 DNA is TGTGCCAGTAGCCCTAGACTAGCGGGCCCAGATACACAATATTTT. It yields the protein CASSPRLAGPDTQYF.

This clonotype appeared a single time. One end of the junction is discordant with germline, which a read error may explain. The chain couples TRBV5-4 to TRBJ1-2; weak D call: TRBD1 (5 bases). The CDR3 runs 14 residues. Germline loops: CDR1 SGHNT, CDR2 YYREEE (reference sequence). The CDR3 spells CASSTGGSNYGYTF. Here the CDR3 DNA reads TGTGCCAGCAGCACCGGGGGATCTAATTATGGCTACACCTTC.

As for this clonotype: This likely comes from a read error, as the CDR3 has no conserved phenylalanine or tryptophan at its end. The chain carries TRBV11-2 and TRBJ2-1; D perhaps matches TRBD2 (5 bases). V shed 5 bases and J shed 9 bases, with 20 bases lying between them. CDR1 SGHAT and CDR2 FQNNGV come from the germline V gene. The CDR3 covers 15 residues. CDR3 nucleotide sequence: TGTGCCAGCAGCCTTAGGCCAGCGGAGTCGAGTGAGCAGTTCCTC. It yields the protein CASSLRPAESSEQFL.

J is TRBJ1-1 and V is TRBV7-9, with D possibly matching TRBD1 (6 bases). The V and J ends lost 1 base and 1 base respectively, with 10 bases between them. The CDR3 length is 15 residues. The germline CDR1 and CDR2 sequences are SEHNR and FQNEAQ (reference sequence). In DNA form, the CDR3 reads TGTGCCAGCAGCTTAGGTCCGACAGGGAACACTGAAGCTTTCTTT. Encoded protein: CASSLGPTGNTEAFF.

As for this clonotype: No conserved phenylalanine or tryptophan is present at the end of the CDR3, so a read error is the likely explanation. The DNA is omitted, as the CDR3 cannot be located on it reliably, and the CDR3 follows TCRdb's listing. This sequence joins TRBV5-1 and TRBJ2-1; no check of the table's D call, TRBD2, against the DNA was made. Germline V gives CDR1 SGHRS, CDR2 YFSETQ. Ends included, the CDR3 has 14 residues. The CDR3 spells CVSSFSGSRDEQSL.

Comment on this clonotype: A read error may account for a junction end that differs from germline. V is TRBV10-1 and J is TRBJ2-3; D perhaps matches TRBD2 (7 bases). Germline V lookup: CDR1 WNHNN, CDR2 SYGVQD (reference sequence). The CDR3 extends over 14 amino acids. CDR3 region: CATAGERDTYTQYF. The CDR3 region has the DNA TGCGCAACCGCGGGAGAAAGGGACACATATACGCAGTATTTT.

In the case of this clonotype: A much larger clone is a single base away; this may be a read error. The chain carries TRBV14 and TRBJ2-5; D gene uncertain. Trimming took off 0 bases at V and 0 bases at J, with 11 bases between the two ends. Germline V gene sequence: CDR1 SGHDN, CDR2 FVKESK. This CDR3 is 16 amino acids long. The CDR3 DNA is TGTGCCAGCAGCCAAGATCCCCACCCCCACCAAGAGACCCAGTACTTC. Encoded protein: CASSQDPHPHQETQYF.

This clonotype was seen repeatedly, ten times or more. One end of the junction fails to match germline, which may point to a read error. This rearrangement joins TRBV28 to TRBJ2-7; TRBD2 aligns across 12 bases. The CDR3 is 18 residues long. CDR1 MDHEN and CDR2 SYDVKM come from the germline V gene. CDR3 coding DNA: TGTGCCAGCAGTTTCGTCCCGACTAGCGGGAGCCCGAAATACGGGCAGTACTTC. It encodes CASSFVPTSGSPKYGQYF. Full variable domain (missing parts from reference TRBV28 and TRBJ2-7): DVKVTQSSRYLVKRTGEKVFLECVQDMDHENMFWYRQDPGLGLRLIYFSYDVKMKEKGDIPEGYSVSREKKERFSLILESASTNQTSMYLCASSFVPTSGSPKYGQYFGPGTRLTVT.

This clonotype was counted ten times or more. This chain links TRBV7-9 with TRBJ1-1; D is perhaps TRBD1 (5 bases). The germline CDR1 and CDR2 sequences are SEHNR and FQNEAQ (reference sequence). The CDR3 is made up of 13 amino acids. V gave up 2 bases and J gave up 9 bases, with 13 bases separating them. In DNA form, the CDR3 reads TGTGCCAGCAGCTTAAGGGATGGGACTCAAGCTTTCTTT. Translating gives CASSLRDGTQAFF.

As for this clonotype: Just one base apart from a much larger clone, this may be a read error. The rearrangement joins TRBV4-1 to TRBJ2-1; 7 bases fit TRBD2. This CDR3 has 19 residues. Germline CDR1 is MGHRA and CDR2 is YSYEKL. The CDR3 coding sequence is TGCGCCAGCAACCAAGTAGGAGCGGGATCAGTTAGCTCCTACAATGAGCAGTTCTTC. Translated, it gives CASNQVGAGSVSSYNEQFF.

Many counts were recorded for this clonotype. The rearrangement links TRBV12-3 or TRBV12-4 to TRBJ1-1, with 8 bases lining up with TRBD1. Losses at the gene ends were 9 bases for V and 0 bases for J; bases not matched to a gene: 3. The CDR3 contains 13 residues. The CDR3 loop is CASTGGLNTEAFF. The CDR3 coding sequence is TGTGCCAGTACAGGGGGTCTGAACACTGAAGCTTTCTTT.

Comments on this clonotype: The CDR3 carries no conserved terminal phenylalanine or tryptophan, so it likely arises from a read error. The chain has TRBV11-2 and TRBJ2-7, with D possibly being TRBD2 (5 bases). Deletions cut 5 bases from V and 7 bases from J, with 18 bases between. The CDR3 sequence is 14 residues long. Germline loops: CDR1 SGHAT, CDR2 FQNNGV. The CDR3 DNA reads TGTGCCAGCAGCCCAAGCGGTACGGGTGCTGAGCAGTACATC. Its translation: CASSPSGTGAEQYI.

This clonotype was seen a single time. This may arise from a read error, as a much more abundant clone is one base away. This sequence joins TRBV14 and TRBJ2-2; 8 bases line up with TRBD2. CDR3 length equals 16 residues. Looked up from germline, CDR1 is SGHDN and CDR2 is FVKESK. V lost 3 bases and J lost 9; bases outside the gene matches: 12. In nucleotides, the CDR3 is TGTGCCAGCAGCCAGCTGGAACTAGCGGAAGGAAGGGAGCTGTTTTTT. It encodes CASSQLELAEGRELFF.

Points on this clonotype: Lacking the conserved final phenylalanine or tryptophan, this CDR3 likely reflects a read error. The genes are TRBV29-1 and TRBJ2-1; D assignment may be TRBD1 or TRBD2 (5 bases each). The CDR3 has 16 amino acids. Germline V gene data show CDR1 as SQVTM and CDR2 as ANQGSEA. Deletions cut 7 bases from V and 5 bases from J, with 24 bases between. The CDR3 DNA reads as TGCAGCGGTTCCGGTGGGGCTAGCATAAATCACAATGAGCAGTTCCTC. Translating it yields CSGSGGASINHNEQFL.

This clonotype was seen many times. The genes are TRBV5-5 and TRBJ2-3, with 7 bases identical to TRBD1. CDR3 length: 16 amino acids. Germline CDR1 and CDR2: SGHKS and YYEKEE (reference sequence). The junction had 12 bases not matched to a gene; V was cut back by 3 bases and J by 5 bases. The CDR3: CASSSSYRGQGDTQYF. The CDR3 nucleotides read TGTGCCAGCAGCTCTTCGTACAGGGGTCAGGGAGATACGCAGTATTTT. Full variable domain (remainder filled in from reference TRBV5-5 and TRBJ2-3): DAGVTQSPTHLIKTRGQQVTLRCSPISGHKSVSWYQQVLGQGPQFIFQYYEKEERGRGNFPDRFSARQFPNYSSELNVNALLLGDSALYLCASSSSYRGQGDTQYFGPGTRLTVL.

Concerning this clonotype itself: A junction boundary mismatches the germline segment, possibly from a read error. The rearrangement links TRBV4-2 to TRBJ1-3; D ambiguous. This CDR3 is built from 16 residues. Germline CDR1 reads LGHNA; CDR2 reads YNFKEQ. The CDR3 bases are TGTGCCAGCAGCCAAAATGAAGAGGATACTGGAAAGACCATATATTTT. Its protein product is CASSQNEEDTGKTIYF.

As concerns this clonotype: Being one base from a much bigger clone, this may be a read error. The chain combines TRBV7-8 with TRBJ2-1; D may be TRBD1 or TRBD2 (5 bases each). The ends were cut back, 5 bases at V and 6 bases at J, with 20 bases in the middle. This CDR3 has 16 residues. Germline lookup yields CDR1 SGHVS and CDR2 FQNEAQ. The CDR3 region is CASSPRDASWANEQFF. The CDR3 DNA sequence: TGTGCCAGCAGCCCCCGGGACGCCTCCTGGGCCAATGAGCAGTTCTTC.

Remarks on this clonotype: One end of the junction varies from germline; a read error may be responsible. The chain links TRBV11-1 to TRBJ2-1; D is unresolved. The germline V gene encodes CDR1 SGHAT and CDR2 FQDESV (reference sequence). The CDR3 sequence is 13 residues long. The CDR3 DNA reads TGTGCCAGCAGCTTCGACACGGATGATGAGCTGTTCTTC. Amino acids: CASSFDTDDELFF.